These 6 T cell receptor beta chains share one sample of origin, sequenced in a study of response to subunit inactivated influenza vaccine. TCRdb passed the RT-PCR reads through MiXCR, listing each CDR3 protein once. The data show about 800,000 distinct CDR3 sequences, with 21% seen just once and 10% held by the top ten. The sample in question was PBMCs from blood, obtained 4 to 6 days after vaccination. Every receptor here comes from a man between 50 and 59 years old who received an inactivated influenza vaccine.

This clonotype came up many times. The gene calls are TRBV7-2 and TRBJ1-2, with 8 bases identical to TRBD1. The V segment lost 5 bases and the J segment 3 bases; nucleotides outside the gene matches: 8. Looked up from germline, CDR1 is SGHTA and CDR2 is FQGNSA. The CDR3 is 15 amino acids. The CDR3 loop reads CASSQNAGQDYGYTF. The DNA for the CDR3 is TGTGCCAGCAGCCAAAACGCGGGACAGGACTATGGCTACACCTTC.

This clonotype has at least ten counts. This chain joins TRBV20-1 and TRBJ2-3; 9 positions match TRBD2. The ends lost 1 base at V and 2 bases at J; junction bases unmatched: 4. The length of the CDR3 is 15 residues. CDR1 and CDR2 from the germline V gene are DFQATT and SNEGSKA (reference sequence). The CDR3 nucleotides are TGCAGTGCTAGAGCGACTAGCGGTATCACAGATACGCAGTATTTT. This encodes CSARATSGITDTQYF.

The CDR3: CASSLVSGTGGYEQYF. The DNA of the CDR3 is TGTGCCAGCAGCTTGGTATCTGGGACAGGGGGTTACGAGCAGTACTTC. V usage is TRBV7-6 and J usage is TRBJ2-7; 11 positions agree with TRBD1. Germline lookup yields CDR1 SGHVS and CDR2 FNYEAQ. The CDR3 runs 16 residues. J gave up 4 bases and V 3 bases, and 8 bases lay outside the gene matches.

The chain combines TRBV6-5 with TRBJ1-2, with a possible D match to TRBD1 (5 bases). CDR1 and CDR2 from the germline V gene are MNHEY and SVGAGI. The CDR3 runs to 16 residues. V lost 0 bases and J lost 8, with 19 bases in between. CDR3 sequence (DNA): TGTGCCAGCAGTTACTCGAATCCCCGACAGATCAGCGGCTACACCTTC. As protein: CASSYSNPRQISGYTF.

The sample holds a few counts of this clonotype. The chain carries TRBV9 and TRBJ1-6; no firm D call. V was shortened by 6 bases and J by 7 bases, with 17 bases between the two germline ends. The CDR3 has 15 amino acids. Germline V gives CDR1 SGDLS, CDR2 YYNGEE. DNA of the CDR3: TGTGCCAGCACGGCAGGTGTCGGTCGGAATTCACCCCTCCACTTT. Translating it yields CASTAGVGRNSPLHF.

The V and J genes are TRBV9 and TRBJ2-7; D possibly uses TRBD1 or TRBD2 (5 bases each). This CDR3 has 15 residues. Germline-derived CDR1 and CDR2 are SGDLS and YYNGEE. Trimming took off 4 bases at V and 5 bases at J, with 19 bases between the two ends. The CDR3 bases are TGTGCCAGCAGCCCTGTGGGGGACCCGTTGCACGAGCAGTACTTC. This translates into CASSPVGDPLHEQYF.